These 15 T cell receptor beta chains originate from one sample sequenced in a study of blood T cell repertoires in COVID-19 (dated by TCRdb to 2018 to 2021). Library preparation was by the immunoSEQ multiplex PCR assay. TCRdb took over this immuneACCESS table, retaining in-frame rearrangements with V and J assigned. Such tables are incomplete; in checked studies, under half of the missing clones stem from an unresolved V gene, and the remainder is unexplained. The sample profile shows 380,000 or so clones; 70% to 90% of them were found once. The ten top clones hold around 1.3% of the sample. Specimen: PBMCs or T cells enriched from blood (not recorded which). The receptors were sampled from a man between 25 and 39 years old who had recovered from COVID-19.

The V call is TRBV24-1, the J call TRBJ2-1; the D gene is possibly TRBD1 (6 bases). V was cut by 7 bases and J by 0 bases, with 15 bases left in between. There are 16 residues in the CDR3. Germline CDR1 reads KGHDR; CDR2 reads SFDVKD. CDR3 coding DNA: TGTGCCACCAGCGAACGAGGGGGTAGCTCCTACAATGAGCAGTTCTTC. Translation gives CATSERGGSSYNEQFF.

V gene TRBV6-5 combines with J gene TRBJ1-3, with a tentative D call TRBD1 (5 bases). The CDR3 loop spans 14 amino acids. Germline lookup yields CDR1 MNHEY and CDR2 SVGAGI. Trimming shortened V by 7 bases and J by 4 bases, and 14 bases separated the two germline ends. CDR3 coding DNA: TGTGCCAGCACGGATGGGGCGGCCGGAAACACCATATATTTT. This codes for CASTDGAAGNTIYF.

The chain couples TRBV10-2 to TRBJ1-5; TRBD1 might be the D (5 bases). The CDR3 runs 15 residues. Per germline, CDR1 WSHSY and CDR2 SAAADI. Trimming pared 2 bases from V and 7 bases from J, leaving 15 bases between. CDR3 in amino acids: CASSEGARLGQPQHF. The DNA for the CDR3 is TGCGCCAGCAGTGAGGGGGCCCGATTGGGCCAGCCCCAGCATTTT.

V is TRBV9 and J is TRBJ2-3; 8 bases fit TRBD2. The CDR3 is 19 residues long. Germline V gene data show CDR1 as SGDLS and CDR2 as YYNGEE. J lost 4 bases, V lost 3 bases, and 19 bases had no gene match. CDR3 loop: CASSESPVSSGGLADTQYF. The CDR3 DNA follows: TGTGCCAGCAGCGAAAGCCCCGTGTCGAGCGGGGGACTGGCAGATACGCAGTATTTT.

The chain is built from TRBV28 and TRBJ1-5; D is perhaps TRBD1 (5 bases). The CDR3 runs 14 residues. The V gene's germline CDR1 is MDHEN and CDR2 SYDVKM. V was pared by 6 bases and J by 0 bases, with 9 bases between. CDR3 bases: TGTGCCAGCAGGATACAGGTTAGCAATCAGCCCCAGCATTTT. It translates to CASRIQVSNQPQHF.

The chain joins TRBV11-2 to TRBJ1-1; 7 bases match TRBD1. Unmatched junction bases numbered 5, after V lost 5 bases and J lost 2 bases. Germline V gene sequence: CDR1 SGHAT, CDR2 FQNNGV. CDR3 length equals 14 residues. The CDR3 protein is CASSPWDSNTEAFF. As DNA, the CDR3 is TGTGCCAGCAGCCCCTGGGACAGTAACACTGAAGCTTTCTTT.

The chain uses TRBV15 and TRBJ2-2; the D gene is possibly TRBD1 (6 bases). Germline V gives CDR1 LNHNV, CDR2 YYDKDF (reference sequence). Trimming removed 7 bases from V and 6 bases from J, with 15 bases in between. CDR3 length equals 14 residues. CDR3 bases: TGTGCCACCACCCAACAGGGACCAGCCGGGGAGCTGTTTTTT. This translates into CATTQQGPAGELFF.

V usage is TRBV20-1 and J usage is TRBJ1-5; possible D gene TRBD1, 6 bases. This CDR3 is built from 12 residues. Germline CDR1 DFQATT, CDR2 SNEGSKA (reference sequence). The V end lost 3 bases, the J end lost 11 bases, and 14 bases lay between the germline ends. The CDR3 here is CSASPSQGTQHF. DNA for the CDR3: TGCAGTGCTAGTCCCTCCCAGGGGACCCAGCATTTT.

The chain joins TRBV12-5 to TRBJ1-5; weak D call: TRBD1 (6 bases). The germline V gene encodes CDR1 LGHNT and CDR2 FRNRAP. This CDR3 comprises 16 residues. V was pared by 9 bases and J by 2 bases, with 20 bases between. The CDR3, as DNA: TGTGCTAGACATCGAAATACGGACAGTTGCAATCAGCCCCAGCATTTT. This gives the protein CARHRNTDSCNQPQHF.

The rearrangement joins TRBV3-1 (or the pseudogene TRBV3-2) to TRBJ2-3, with D perhaps matching TRBD1 (6 bases). This CDR3 has 13 amino acids. V lost 4 bases, J lost 5 bases, and 10 bases lay in between. Germline loops: CDR1 LGHDT, CDR2 YNNKEL (reference sequence). CDR3 sequence (DNA): TGTGCCAGCAGCCCCGAGGACAGAGATACGCAGTATTTT. It is translated as CASSPEDRDTQYF.

The chain uses TRBV6-5 and TRBJ1-2; 10 nucleotides agree with TRBD1. Germline V gives CDR1 MNHEY, CDR2 SVGAGI. J gave up 4 bases and V 7 bases, and 6 bases lay outside the gene matches. The CDR3 totals 14 residues. The CDR3 loop is CASTQTGGRYGYTF. For the CDR3, the DNA is TGTGCCAGCACCCAGACAGGGGGCCGCTATGGCTACACCTTC.

This rearrangement joins TRBV19 to TRBJ1-1; the D gene is possibly TRBD1 (6 bases). V was cut by 11 bases and J by 3 bases, with 16 bases left in between. The V gene's germline CDR1 is LNHDA and CDR2 SQIVND (reference sequence). The CDR3 extends over 13 amino acids. CDR3 amino acids: CACKDRTYTEAFF. The CDR3 nucleotides read TGTGCCTGTAAAGACAGGACATACACTGAAGCTTTCTTT.

The V and J genes are TRBV5-4 and TRBJ1-1; D gene ambiguous. Germline CDR1 is SGHNT and CDR2 is YYREEE (reference sequence). Trimming cost V 6 bases and J 1 base, with 10 bases left between them. The CDR3 totals 13 residues. The CDR3, as DNA: TGTGCCAGCACCCTTCGGGAGAACACTGAAGCTTTCTTT. It yields the protein CASTLRENTEAFF.

The chain has TRBV14 and TRBJ1-3, with D tentatively TRBD1 (5 bases). Germline CDR1 SGHDN, CDR2 FVKESK. Trimming removed 1 base from V and 1 base from J, with 11 bases in between. This CDR3 spans 16 amino acids. The DNA of the CDR3 is TGTGCCAGCAGCCAAGCCAGGGAGGGATCTGGAAACACCATATATTTT. This encodes CASSQAREGSGNTIYF.

The CDR3 bases are TGCGCCAGCAGCTTCCGGGACAGCGCCTACGAGCAGTACTTC. Translation: CASSFRDSAYEQYF. The chain uses TRBV5-1 and TRBJ2-7, with 7 nucleotides matching TRBD1. Trimming took 2 bases from V and 2 from J; bases not matched to a gene: 4. This CDR3 comprises 14 residues. Germline V gene data show CDR1 as SGHRS and CDR2 as YFSETQ.